Below are 28 T cell receptor beta chains sequenced from a single sample in a study of cytotoxic CD8 clonotypes in ibrutinib-treated CLL. Profiling relied on immunoSEQ multiplex PCR, and the TCRdb table lists in-frame clones only, not all of them. The sample holds about 72,000 clones, more than 60% seen once. Sequenced here: PBMCs, sampled after 12 months of ibrutinib treatment. The origin of the receptors is a human donor with chronic lymphocytic leukemia.

This clone appeared many times. V usage is TRBV4-2 and J usage is TRBJ1-5; D gene ambiguous. The CDR3 has 15 residues. The V gene lost 0 bases and the J gene lost 5 bases, with 11 bases spanning the gap. CDR1 LGHNA and CDR2 YNFKEQ come from the germline V gene. DNA for the CDR3: TGTGCCAGCAGCCAAGAGTGGACGGGAGATCAGCCCCAGCATTTT. It yields the protein CASSQEWTGDQPQHF.

CDR3 sequence: CASSSGTPNTGELFF. The DNA of the CDR3 is TGCGCCAGCAGCTCCGGGACGCCTAACACCGGGGAGCTGTTTTTT. The chain uses TRBV5-1 and TRBJ2-2; TRBD1 or TRBD2 may be the D gene (5 bases each). This CDR3 has 15 amino acids. CDR1 and CDR2 from the germline V gene are SGHRS and YFSETQ. Trimming cost V 3 bases and J 2 bases, with 11 bases left between them. Together with reference TRBV5-1 and TRBJ2-2, the CDR3 gives the full variable domain: KAGVTQTPRYLIKTRGQQVTLSCSPISGHRSVSWYQQTPGQGLQFLFEYFSETQRNKGNFPGRFSGRQFSNSRSEMNVSTLELGDSALYLCASSSGTPNTGELFFGEGSRLTVL.

The chain carries TRBV9 and TRBJ2-7; TRBD1 aligns across 7 bases. This CDR3 has 15 residues. Per germline, CDR1 SGDLS and CDR2 YYNGEE. With 4 bases clipped from V and 1 base from J, the junction kept 8 bases outside the gene matches. CDR3 sequence: CASSTTGTASYEQYF. The CDR3 DNA reads TGTGCCAGCAGCACGACCGGGACAGCTTCCTACGAGCAGTACTTC.

The rearrangement joins TRBV5-4 to TRBJ1-1; D possibly corresponds to TRBD1 (5 bases). Germline V gene data show CDR1 as SGHNT and CDR2 as YYREEE (reference sequence). V was trimmed by 4 bases and J by 0 bases, leaving 19 bases between them. This CDR3 is built from 17 residues. The CDR3 DNA is TGTGCCAGCAGCATGGGACTTTCGCTTCCCGTGAACACTGAAGCTTTCTTT. Translating it yields CASSMGLSLPVNTEAFF. The full variable domain, rest sourced from reference TRBV5-4 and TRBJ1-1, is ETGVTQSPTHLIKTRGQQVTLRCSSQSGHNTVSWYQQALGQGPQFIFQYYREEENGRGNFPPRFSGLQFPNYSSELNVNALELDDSALYLCASSMGLSLPVNTEAFFGQGTRLTVV.

This chain links TRBV25-1 with TRBJ1-1; D possibly corresponds to TRBD1 (5 bases). The CDR3 is made up of 14 amino acids. Germline-derived CDR1 and CDR2 are MGHDK and SYGVNS. The V end was cut by 6 bases, the J end by 0 bases, with 11 bases between. The CDR3 spells CASRRDFMNTEAFF. DNA for the CDR3: TGTGCCAGCAGGCGGGACTTCATGAACACTGAAGCTTTCTTT.

The gene calls are TRBV5-4 and TRBJ1-4; 7 bases align to TRBD1. J lost 3 bases, V lost 1 base, and 9 bases had no gene match. There are 17 residues in the CDR3. Per the germline V gene, CDR1 is SGHNT and CDR2 is YYREEE (reference sequence). CDR3 in amino acids: CASSLKLGTEPNEKLFF. Written as DNA, the CDR3 is TGTGCCAGCAGCTTGAAATTGGGGACAGAACCTAATGAAAAACTGTTTTTT.

The gene calls are TRBV11-2 and TRBJ2-7; D perhaps matches TRBD2 (5 bases). This CDR3 region has 15 residues. Germline loops: CDR1 SGHAT, CDR2 FQNNGV. Trimming shortened V by 5 bases and J by 9 bases, and 23 bases separated the two germline ends. As DNA, the CDR3 is TGTGCCAGCAGCCTCAAGGGAGACTGGCATTCTACGCAGTACTTC. Its protein is CASSLKGDWHSTQYF.

This chain joins TRBV6-5 and TRBJ1-1, with 9 positions matching TRBD1. The CDR3 consists of 15 residues. Trimming cost V 0 bases and J 3 bases; bases outside gene matches: 2. Germline CDR1 and CDR2: MNHEY and SVGAGI. CDR3 sequence: CASSYSDRGYTEAFF. DNA of the CDR3: TGTGCCAGCAGTTACTCGGACAGGGGCTACACTGAAGCTTTCTTT.

This chain connects TRBV30 to TRBJ1-2; D gene unclear. The CDR3 is made up of 15 amino acids. The V gene lost 4 bases and the J gene lost 4 bases, with 19 bases spanning the gap. CDR1 GTSNPN and CDR2 SVGIG come from the germline V gene (reference sequence). The CDR3, as DNA: TGTGCCTGGACGGTAGGCGGAAAAGTAACCTATGGCTACACCTTC. It translates to CAWTVGGKVTYGYTF.

The J gene is TRBJ2-7, the V gene TRBV5-1; TRBD1 agrees at 10 bases. V shed 4 bases, J shed 11 bases, and the junction held 6 bases outside the gene matches. Germline V gene lookup returns CDR1 SGHRS and CDR2 YFSETQ. This CDR3 is built from 12 residues. The CDR3 DNA reads TGCGCCAGCAGCACGGACAGGGGGGTGGAGTACTTC. The encoded protein is CASSTDRGVEYF.

The V and J genes are TRBV5-6 and TRBJ2-7, with D unclear. CDR3 length: 14 amino acids. Germline CDR1 and CDR2: SGHDT and YYEEEE. V was clipped by 1 base and J by 0 bases, with 8 bases between them. The CDR3 region is CASSLYMNSYEQYF. CDR3 nucleotides: TGTGCCAGCAGCTTGTACATGAACTCCTACGAGCAGTACTTC.

In its sample, this clone was seen a few times. V usage is TRBV7-6 and J usage is TRBJ2-7; tentatively, D is TRBD1 or TRBD2 (6 bases each). Germline CDR1 SGHVS, CDR2 FNYEAQ. V shed 5 bases and J shed 1 base, with 12 bases lying between them. CDR3 length equals 14 residues. This CDR3 reads CASSPGGASYEQYF. The CDR3 bases are TGTGCCAGCAGCCCCGGGGGCGCTTCCTACGAGCAGTACTTC.

This chain uses TRBV5-4 with TRBJ1-6; 7 positions agree with TRBD1. There are 14 residues in the CDR3. Germline V CDR1 and CDR2: SGHNT, YYREEE (reference sequence). The J segment lost 6 bases and the V segment lost 5 bases, leaving 5 bases of the junction unmatched. Here the CDR3 reads CASRRQGFNSPLHF. The DNA for the CDR3 is TGTGCCAGCAGAAGACAGGGCTTTAATTCACCCCTCCACTTT.

The chain is built from TRBV6-5 and TRBJ2-4; 7 bases line up with TRBD1. Germline V gives CDR1 MNHEY, CDR2 SVGAGI. The CDR3 runs to 15 residues. J was trimmed by 5 bases and V by 0 bases; bases with no gene match: 4. As DNA, the CDR3 is TGTGCCAGCAGTTACTCGAGCCAGGGGGAAAACATTCAGTACTTC. This codes for CASSYSSQGENIQYF.

The V call is TRBV29-1, the J call TRBJ2-7; D is perhaps TRBD1 (6 bases). Germline lookup yields CDR1 SQVTM and CDR2 ANQGSEA. Trimming took 3 bases from V and 6 from J, leaving 15 bases between them. The CDR3 spans 13 residues. CDR3 sequence: CSVDPSGGGEQYF. The CDR3 coding sequence is TGCAGCGTTGACCCCAGTGGGGGCGGCGAGCAGTACTTC.

This chain uses TRBV29-1 with TRBJ2-3, with D possibly TRBD2 on 6 matching bases. CDR3 size: 11 residues. Germline V lookup: CDR1 SQVTM, CDR2 ANQGSEA. V was shortened by 6 bases and J by 6 bases, with 10 bases between the two germline ends. The chain's CDR3 is CSVDLADTQYF. The CDR3, as DNA: TGCAGCGTGGACCTAGCGGATACGCAGTATTTT.

The genes are TRBV7-2 and TRBJ2-7; 10 nucleotides align to TRBD2. Germline V gene lookup returns CDR1 SGHTA and CDR2 FQGNSA. Trimming cost V 5 bases and J 0 bases; bases outside gene matches: 4. This CDR3 contains 15 residues. The CDR3, as DNA: TGTGCCAGCAGCAGGACTAGCGGACACTCCTACGAGCAGTACTTC. Residues: CASSRTSGHSYEQYF.

V is TRBV5-5 and J is TRBJ1-4, with 8 bases matching TRBD1. CDR1 is SGHKS and CDR2 is YYEKEE in the germline V gene (reference sequence). The CDR3 length is 15 residues. V shed 4 bases, J shed 7 bases, and the junction held 9 bases outside the gene matches. CDR3 loop: CASSPDRGDIEKLFF. Here the CDR3 DNA reads TGTGCCAGCAGCCCCGACAGGGGTGATATTGAAAAACTGTTTTTT.

This clone was seen a handful of times. V usage is TRBV6-1 and J usage is TRBJ1-1; D is possibly TRBD1 (6 bases). The CDR3 has 14 amino acids. Deletions cut 5 bases from V and 6 bases from J, with 16 bases between. Looked up from germline, CDR1 is MNHNS and CDR2 is SASEGT. The CDR3 DNA reads as TGTGCCAGCAGTCCACCCAGGACAGTGGCTGAAGCTTTCTTT. Translation gives CASSPPRTVAEAFF.

V usage is TRBV14 and J usage is TRBJ2-7, with TRBD2 as a possible D gene (5 bases). The CDR3 consists of 16 residues. In germline, CDR1 is SGHDN, CDR2 FVKESK. V dropped 0 bases and J dropped 2 bases, with 14 bases sitting between them. The chain's CDR3 is CASSQEAARGTYEQYF. The CDR3 DNA follows: TGTGCCAGCAGCCAAGAGGCCGCTCGGGGAACCTACGAGCAGTACTTC.

CDR3 DNA sequence: TGTGCCTGGAGTGTAGGGCAGCTCACTGAAGCTTTCTTT. Its protein product is CAWSVGQLTEAFF. This chain links TRBV30 with TRBJ1-1; D not certain. Trimming left V 0 bases short and J 4 bases short, with 9 bases between. Germline V gene sequence: CDR1 GTSNPN, CDR2 SVGIG (reference sequence). The CDR3 spans 13 residues.

The chain has TRBV30 and TRBJ2-1, with unresolved D. Germline CDR1 GTSNPN, CDR2 SVGIG (reference sequence). CDR3 length: 17 amino acids. Trimming left V 2 bases short and J 0 bases short, with 17 bases between. CDR3 sequence: CAWSPRPTLSSYNEQFF. The CDR3 DNA reads as TGTGCCTGGAGTCCCCGCCCGACATTGAGCTCCTACAATGAGCAGTTCTTC.

This clone was detected only a few times. The chain combines TRBV7-2 with TRBJ1-2; unclear D gene. The CDR3 is 14 residues long. V lost 8 bases, J lost 3 bases, and 16 bases lay in between. CDR1 and CDR2 (germline): SGHTA, FQGNSA. The CDR3 here is CASRPPAGDYGYTF. The DNA for the CDR3 is TGTGCCAGCCGCCCCCCGGCTGGGGACTATGGCTACACCTTC.

V gene TRBV27 combines with J gene TRBJ2-3, with TRBD2 matching 10 bases. The germline CDR1 and CDR2 sequences are MNHEY and SMNVEV (reference sequence). V lost 4 bases, J lost 4 bases, and 20 bases stayed unmatched. The CDR3 totals 20 residues. The CDR3, as DNA: TGTGCCAGCAGTTCCTACAGGGGTGAGAGTAGCGGGGGGACATCAGATACGCAGTATTTT. It yields the protein CASSSYRGESSGGTSDTQYF.

The genes are TRBV7-8 and TRBJ1-6, with TRBD1 matching over 11 bases. Trimming at V came to 5 bases and at J to 7 bases, leaving 22 bases not matched to a gene. The CDR3 length is 21 residues. Per the germline V gene, CDR1 is SGHVS and CDR2 is FQNEAQ. CDR3 in DNA: TGTGCCAGCAGCGCTCAAACGGGACAGGGGGGGTTTTTCGATAGGAATTCACCCCTCCACTTT. Its translation: CASSAQTGQGGFFDRNSPLHF.

In its sample, this clone was seen once. The chain uses TRBV23-1 and TRBJ1-4; no clear D. TRBV23-1 falls under the ORF class, with uncertain function. The CDR3 spans 16 residues. Deletions cut 0 bases from V and 2 bases from J, with 10 bases between. CDR3: CASSQSDFATNEKLFF. CDR3 nucleotides: TGCGCCAGCAGTCAATCCGACTTTGCGACTAATGAAAAACTGTTTTTT.

The CDR3 DNA is TGTGCCAGCTCAGCTACCGGGACAGAGAATGAAAAACTGTTTTTT. Translating gives CASSATGTENEKLFF. This rearrangement joins TRBV18 to TRBJ1-4; 7 bases match TRBD1. The CDR3 is 15 amino acids. Trimming cost V 5 bases and J 5 bases; bases outside gene matches: 8. CDR1 and CDR2 (germline): KGHSH, LQKENI. Combining the CDR3 with reference TRBV18 and TRBJ1-4 gives the whole variable domain NAGVMQNPRHLVRRRGQEARLRCSPMKGHSHVYWYRQLPEEGLKFMVYLQKENIIDESGMPKERFSAEFPKEGPSILRIQQVVRGDSAAYFCASSATGTENEKLFFGSGTQLSVL.

The chain recombines TRBV7-9 with TRBJ2-7; 12 bases are a match to TRBD2. Germline loops: CDR1 SEHNR, CDR2 FQNEAQ (reference sequence). CDR3 length equals 16 residues. Losses at the gene ends were 5 bases for V and 6 bases for J; bases not matched to a gene: 11. CDR3 region: CASSPPGLAGTLEQYF. CDR3 bases: TGTGCCAGCAGCCCGCCTGGACTAGCGGGGACCCTCGAGCAGTACTTC.